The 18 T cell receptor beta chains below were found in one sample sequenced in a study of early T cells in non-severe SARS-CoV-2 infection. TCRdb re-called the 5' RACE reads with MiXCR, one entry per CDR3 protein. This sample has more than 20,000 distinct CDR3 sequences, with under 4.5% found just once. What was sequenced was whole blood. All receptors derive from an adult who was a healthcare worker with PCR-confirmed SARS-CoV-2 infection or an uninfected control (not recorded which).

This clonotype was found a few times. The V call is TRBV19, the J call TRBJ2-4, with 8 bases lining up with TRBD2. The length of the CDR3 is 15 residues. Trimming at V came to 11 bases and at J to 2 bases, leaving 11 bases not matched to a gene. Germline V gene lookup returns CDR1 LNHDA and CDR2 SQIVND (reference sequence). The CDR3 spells CAAPLAGKTKNIQYF. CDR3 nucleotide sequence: TGTGCCGCACCCCTAGCGGGCAAGACCAAAAACATTCAGTACTTC.

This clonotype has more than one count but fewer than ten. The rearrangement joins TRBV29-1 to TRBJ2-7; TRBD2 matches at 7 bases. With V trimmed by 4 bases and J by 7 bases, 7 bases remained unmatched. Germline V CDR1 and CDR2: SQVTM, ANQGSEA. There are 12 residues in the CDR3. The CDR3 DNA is TGCAGCGTTGGGGGAGCGGGACGGGAGCAGTACTTC. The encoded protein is CSVGGAGREQYF.

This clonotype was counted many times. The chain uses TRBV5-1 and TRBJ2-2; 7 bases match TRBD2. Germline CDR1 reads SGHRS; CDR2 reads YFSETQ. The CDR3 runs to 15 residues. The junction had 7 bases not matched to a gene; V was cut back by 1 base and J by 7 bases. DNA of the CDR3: TGCGCCAGCAGCTTGAGCGGGGAACTGGGCGGGGAGCTGTTTTTT. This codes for CASSLSGELGGELFF.

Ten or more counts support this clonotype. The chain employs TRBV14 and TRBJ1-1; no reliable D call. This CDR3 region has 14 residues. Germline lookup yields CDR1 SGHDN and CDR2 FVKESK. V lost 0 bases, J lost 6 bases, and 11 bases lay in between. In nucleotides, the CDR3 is TGTGCCAGCAGCCAAGAGCTGTATTCTGCTGAAGCTTTCTTT. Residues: CASSQELYSAEAFF.

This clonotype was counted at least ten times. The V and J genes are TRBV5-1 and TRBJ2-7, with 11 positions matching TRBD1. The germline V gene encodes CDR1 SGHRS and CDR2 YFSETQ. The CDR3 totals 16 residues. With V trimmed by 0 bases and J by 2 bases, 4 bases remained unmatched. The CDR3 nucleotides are TGCGCCAGCAGCTTGGAGGGACAGGGGGGCCCCTACGAGCAGTACTTC. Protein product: CASSLEGQGGPYEQYF.

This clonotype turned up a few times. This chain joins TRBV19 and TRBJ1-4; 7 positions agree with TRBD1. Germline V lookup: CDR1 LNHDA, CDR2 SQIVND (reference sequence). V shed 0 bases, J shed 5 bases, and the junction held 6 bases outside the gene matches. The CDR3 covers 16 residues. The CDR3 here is CASSIDMGTANEKLFF. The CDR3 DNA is TGTGCCAGTAGTATAGATATGGGGACAGCAAATGAAAAACTGTTTTTT.

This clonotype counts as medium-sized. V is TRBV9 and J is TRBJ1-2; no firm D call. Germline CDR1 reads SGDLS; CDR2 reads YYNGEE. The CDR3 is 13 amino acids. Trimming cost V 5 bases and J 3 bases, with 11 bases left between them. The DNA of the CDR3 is TGTGCCAGCAGTCTGGGTGGGGACTATGGCTACACCTTC. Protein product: CASSLGGDYGYTF.

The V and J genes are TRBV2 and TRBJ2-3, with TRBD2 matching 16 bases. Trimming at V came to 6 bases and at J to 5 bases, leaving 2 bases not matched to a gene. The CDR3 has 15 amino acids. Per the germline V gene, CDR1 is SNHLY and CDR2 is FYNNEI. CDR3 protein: CASRGLAGGQDTQYF. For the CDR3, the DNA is TGTGCCAGCAGGGGACTAGCGGGGGGGCAAGATACGCAGTATTTT.

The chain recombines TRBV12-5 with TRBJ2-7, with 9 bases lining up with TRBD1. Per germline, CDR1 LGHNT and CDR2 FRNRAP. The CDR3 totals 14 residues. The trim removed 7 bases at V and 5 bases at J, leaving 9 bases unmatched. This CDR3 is CASAPDGTGNEQYF. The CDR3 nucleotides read TGTGCTAGTGCCCCGGACGGGACAGGGAACGAGCAGTACTTC.

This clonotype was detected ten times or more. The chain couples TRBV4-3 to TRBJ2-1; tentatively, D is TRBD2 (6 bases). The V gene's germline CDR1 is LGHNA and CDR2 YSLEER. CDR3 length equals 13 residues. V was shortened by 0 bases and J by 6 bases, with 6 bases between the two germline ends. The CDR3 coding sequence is TGCGCCAGCAGCCAAGAGGGGGGCAATGAGCAGTTCTTC. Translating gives CASSQEGGNEQFF.

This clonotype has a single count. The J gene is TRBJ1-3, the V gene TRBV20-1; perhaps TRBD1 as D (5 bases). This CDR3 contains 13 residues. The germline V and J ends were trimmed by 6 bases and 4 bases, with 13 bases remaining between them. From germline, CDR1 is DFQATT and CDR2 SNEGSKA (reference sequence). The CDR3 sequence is CSASPGLGNTIYF. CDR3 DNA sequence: TGCAGTGCGAGCCCAGGGTTAGGAAACACCATATATTTT.

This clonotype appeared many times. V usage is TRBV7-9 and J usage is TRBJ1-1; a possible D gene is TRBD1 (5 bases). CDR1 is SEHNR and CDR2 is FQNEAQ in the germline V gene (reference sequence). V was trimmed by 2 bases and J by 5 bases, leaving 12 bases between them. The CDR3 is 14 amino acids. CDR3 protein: CASSLLRAGTEAFF. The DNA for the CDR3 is TGTGCCAGCAGCTTACTCAGGGCTGGAACTGAAGCTTTCTTT.

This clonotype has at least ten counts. CDR3 loop: CASSPDGQVYGYTF. CDR3 sequence (DNA): TGTGCCAGCAGCCCCGATGGGCAGGTCTATGGCTACACCTTC. The chain combines TRBV6-5 with TRBJ1-2; D not certain. V was shortened by 6 bases and J by 4 bases, with 15 bases between the two germline ends. The CDR3 is 14 residues long. Germline V gives CDR1 MNHEY, CDR2 SVGAGI.

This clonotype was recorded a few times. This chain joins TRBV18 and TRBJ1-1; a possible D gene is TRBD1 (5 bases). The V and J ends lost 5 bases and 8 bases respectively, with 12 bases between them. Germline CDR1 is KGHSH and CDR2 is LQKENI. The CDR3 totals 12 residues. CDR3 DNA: TGTGCCAGCTCATCAGGGACGGGGGAAGCTTTCTTT. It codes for CASSSGTGEAFF. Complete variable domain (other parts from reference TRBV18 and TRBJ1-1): NAGVMQNPRHLVRRRGQEARLRCSPMKGHSHVYWYRQLPEEGLKFMVYLQKENIIDESGMPKERFSAEFPKEGPSILRIQQVVRGDSAAYFCASSSGTGEAFFGQGTRLTVV.

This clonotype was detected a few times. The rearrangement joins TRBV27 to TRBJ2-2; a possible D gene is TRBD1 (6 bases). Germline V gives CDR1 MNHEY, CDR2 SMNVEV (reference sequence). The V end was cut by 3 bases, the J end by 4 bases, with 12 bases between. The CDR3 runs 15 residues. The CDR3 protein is CASSFRGLATGELFF. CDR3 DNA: TGTGCCAGCAGTTTCAGGGGTTTGGCCACCGGGGAGCTGTTTTTT.

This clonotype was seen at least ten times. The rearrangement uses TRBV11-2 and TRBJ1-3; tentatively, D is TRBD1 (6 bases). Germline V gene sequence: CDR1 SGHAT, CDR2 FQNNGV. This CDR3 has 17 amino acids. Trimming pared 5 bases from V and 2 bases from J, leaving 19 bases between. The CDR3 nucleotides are TGTGCCAGCAGCGCCTCCCCTACAGGGCCCCCTGGAAACACCATATATTTT. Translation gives CASSASPTGPPGNTIYF.

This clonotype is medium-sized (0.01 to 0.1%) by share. CDR3 residues: CATSDPGSNQPQHF. CDR3 bases: TGTGCCACCAGTGATCCAGGGAGCAATCAGCCCCAGCATTTT. The rearrangement joins TRBV24-1 to TRBJ1-5, with a possible D match to TRBD1 (5 bases). CDR3 size: 14 residues. Trimming took 3 bases from V and 1 from J, leaving 6 bases between them. Germline V gene sequence: CDR1 KGHDR, CDR2 SFDVKD.

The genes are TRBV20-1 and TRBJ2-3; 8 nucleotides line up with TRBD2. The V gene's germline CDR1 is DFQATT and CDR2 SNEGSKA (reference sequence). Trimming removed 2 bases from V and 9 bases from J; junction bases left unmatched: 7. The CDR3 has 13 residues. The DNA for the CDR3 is TGCAGTGCTAGAACCCTAGCGGGTGGCACGCAGTATTTT. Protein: CSARTLAGGTQYF.